The T cell receptor beta chain described here comes from a study of cytomegalovirus exposure and HLA in healthy donors. General study findings and limits: Later analysis associated a missense DCLRE1C variant with TCR beta V- and J-gene trimming.

CDR3 length: 14 residues. V dropped 2 bases and J dropped 2; count of bases not matched to a gene: 3. Germline CDR1 SGHNT, CDR2 YYREEE (reference sequence). The PCR was carried out with 60 Vbeta primers and 13 Jbeta primers. Repertoires were generated with immunoSEQ multiplex PCR, while TCRdb's copy carries only in-frame clones and drops some. This table has 130,000 or so clones, about 78% appearing once. The table lists this clone with a few counts. Its antigen remains unidentified. The source of this sequence is a female donor in good health and CMV-seronegative. J is TRBJ2-7 and V is TRBV5-4; the match to TRBD2 covers 8 bases. Sequenced: PBMCs. The CDR3 sequence: CASSLSGSAYEQYF. CDR3 sequence (DNA): TGTGCCAGCAGCTTAAGCGGGAGCGCCTACGAGCAGTACTTC.